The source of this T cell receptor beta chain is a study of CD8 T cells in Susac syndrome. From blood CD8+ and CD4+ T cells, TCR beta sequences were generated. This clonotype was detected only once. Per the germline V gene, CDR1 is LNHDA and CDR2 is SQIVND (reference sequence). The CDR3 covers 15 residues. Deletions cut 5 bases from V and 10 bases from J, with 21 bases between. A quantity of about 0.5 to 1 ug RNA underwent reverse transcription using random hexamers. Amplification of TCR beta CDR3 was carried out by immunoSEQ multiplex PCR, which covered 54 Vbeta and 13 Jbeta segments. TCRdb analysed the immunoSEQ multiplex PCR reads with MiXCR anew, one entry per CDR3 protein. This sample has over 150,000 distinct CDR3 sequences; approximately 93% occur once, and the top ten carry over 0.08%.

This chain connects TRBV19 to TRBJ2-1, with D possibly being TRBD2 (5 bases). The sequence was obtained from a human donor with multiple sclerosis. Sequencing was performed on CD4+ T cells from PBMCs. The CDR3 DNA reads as TGTGCCAGTAGTCCCAACCCACTAGTCGGCGGGGAGCAGTTCTTC. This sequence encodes CASSPNPLVGGEQFF.